Described below is a single TCR beta chain sequence and its context. No antigen is known for it. The sequenced template was cDNA made from the entire isolated RNA. The table came from immunoSEQ multiplex PCR; TCRdb's copy has only in-frame clones and leaves some out. The sample lists more than 120,000 clones; about 13% were seen once. The data belong to a study of beta chain features in type 1 diabetes. Findings and limits, study-wide: Across all four CD4+ subsets, people with type 1 diabetes showed modestly shorter TCRB CDR3s. Patients with type 1 diabetes showed fewer VDJ junction insertions and more deletions.

Each sorted population was over 98% pure. V gave up 5 bases and J gave up 0 bases, with 13 bases separating them. The germline gives CDR1 SNHLY, CDR2 FYNNEI. This CDR3 is built from 15 residues. V is TRBV2 and J is TRBJ1-1; D ambiguous. This TCR was sampled from a man between 18 and 35 years old with type 1 diabetes. Sequencing was carried out using central memory CD4+ T cells from blood. CDR3 region: CASSPDSTMNTEAFF. In DNA, the CDR3 is TGTGCCAGCAGTCCTGATTCTACCATGAACACTGAAGCTTTCTTT. The full variable domain, completed using reference TRBV2 and TRBJ1-1, is EPEVTQTPSHQVTQMGQEVILRCVPISNHLYFYWYRQILGQKVEFLVSFYNNEISEKSEIFDDQFSVERPDGSNFTLKIRSTKLEDSAMYFCASSPDSTMNTEAFFGQGTRLTVV.